These T cell receptor beta chains were read from a single sample in a study of cytomegalovirus exposure and HLA in healthy donors. Assay used: immunoSEQ multiplex PCR; TCRdb lists only in-frame clones, some missing. The sample has some 170,000 clones; approximately 87% are singletons. The sample was PBMCs. The receptors were gathered from a woman in her twenties or thirties in good health and CMV-seronegative. CDR3s include the opening cysteine and the closing phenylalanine or tryptophan. The order of the fields is clone size, CDR3 length, V gene, D gene, J gene, CDR3 protein, CDR3 DNA. A D gene is named only where the DNA matches it firmly. Rows give clone size only sometimes, using once, few, many, or a class for an expanded clone.

-	14	TRBV5-1	-	TRBJ1-1	CASIESHAGTEAFF	TGCGCCAGCATTGAGTCCCACGCGGGAACTGAAGCTTTCTTT
few	14	TRBV25-1	-	TRBJ1-2	CASSENPDYYGYTF	TGTGCCAGCAGTGAAAACCCAGACTACTATGGCTACACCTTC
-	15	TRBV7-6	TRBD2	TRBJ2-3	CATAGSGRPTDTQYF	TGTGCCACCGCGGGTAGCGGGAGACCTACAGATACGCAGTATTTT
-	16	TRBV5-1	-	TRBJ2-7	CASSLEGGGYRYEQYF	TGCGCCAGCAGCTTGGAAGGGGGGGGGTATCGCTACGAGCAGTACTTC
-	15	TRBV5-4	TRBD2	TRBJ2-5	CASSLDLAAQETQYF	TGTGCCAGCAGCTTGGACCTAGCGGCACAAGAGACCCAGTACTTC
-	12	TRBV29-1	-	TRBJ1-2	CSSLGGAYGYTF	TGCAGCTCCTTAGGGGGGGCTTATGGCTACACCTTC
-	15	TRBV5-6	-	TRBJ2-1	CASSPRGDPGQDVFF	TGTGCCAGCAGCCCCCGGGGAGACCCGGGACAAGACGTGTTCTTC
few	15	TRBV2	-	TRBJ2-7	CASSVNRGGPYEQYF	TGTGCCAGCAGTGTGAACAGGGGAGGCCCCTACGAGCAGTACTTC
-	14	TRBV7-6	-	TRBJ2-1	CASSLESGNNEQFF	TGTGCCAGCAGCTTAGAATCCGGTAATAATGAGCAGTTCTTC
-	15	TRBV7-2	TRBD1	TRBJ1-4	CASSSDRGAREKLFF	TGTGCCAGCAGTTCCGACAGGGGGGCTAGGGAAAAACTGTTTTTT
-	14	TRBV4-1	-	TRBJ2-7	CASFSPRGSYEQYF	TGCGCCAGCTTCAGCCCCAGGGGCAGCTACGAGCAGTACTTC
-	14	TRBV6-6	-	TRBJ1-3	CASSMWTAGNTIYF	TGTGCCAGCAGTATGTGGACAGCTGGAAACACCATATATTTT
once	15	TRBV4-1	-	TRBJ1-1	CASSQETVVNTEAFF	TGCGCCAGCAGCCAAGAAACGGTCGTGAACACTGAAGCTTTCTTT
-	15	TRBV5-4	TRBD1	TRBJ1-1	CASSAGQGRVTEAFF	TGTGCCAGCAGCGCGGGACAGGGAAGGGTCACTGAAGCTTTCTTT
once	15	TRBV11-2	-	TRBJ2-5	CASRTTRHYQETQYF	TGTGCCAGCAGAACCACTCGACACTACCAAGAGACCCAGTACTTC
-	14	TRBV10-3	TRBD2	TRBJ2-1	CATRSSGDDNEQFF	TGTGCCACGCGTAGTAGCGGGGATGACAATGAGCAGTTCTTC
-	15	TRBV6-5	-	TRBJ1-4	CASSYSRGRGEKLFF	TGTGCCAGCAGTTACTCGAGGGGGAGGGGTGAAAAACTGTTTTTT
many	15	TRBV7-6	TRBD1	TRBJ2-3	CASSTGQGHTDTQYF	TGTGCCAGCAGCACGGGACAGGGGCACACAGATACGCAGTATTTT
once	17	TRBV21-1	-	TRBJ2-1	CASSKGRGGSAVHEQFF	TGTGCCAGCAGCAAAGGCCGGGGGGGTTCTGCGGTGCATGAGCAGTTCTTC
-	13	TRBV30	TRBD1	TRBJ1-2	CAWRGTGTHGYTF	TGTGCCTGGAGGGGGACAGGGACCCATGGCTACACCTTC
-	11	TRBV29-1	-	TRBJ1-2	CSVKGVGGYTF	TGCAGCGTGAAGGGGGTGGGTGGCTACACCTTC
-	14	TRBV11-2	TRBD1	TRBJ1-5	CASSLVGGGQPQHF	TGTGCCAGCAGCTTAGTAGGGGGCGGTCAGCCCCAGCATTTT
-	19	TRBV9	TRBD2	TRBJ2-3	CASSVVASGGAFGTDTQYF	TGTGCCAGCAGCGTAGTTGCTAGCGGGGGGGCATTTGGGACAGATACGCAGTATTTT
-	19	TRBV27	TRBD1	TRBJ1-1	CASRRTGRLSGYMNTEAFF	TGTGCCAGCAGGAGGACAGGGCGACTCTCGGGATACATGAACACTGAAGCTTTCTTT
-	14	TRBV9	-	TRBJ1-4	CASSVGAGNEKLFF	TGTGCCAGCAGCGTAGGGGCGGGGAATGAAAAACTGTTTTTT
-	13	TRBV6-5	-	TRBJ2-7	CASSYGERYEQYF	TGTGCCAGCAGTTATGGGGAGCGGTACGAGCAGTACTTC
-	15	TRBV27	TRBD2	TRBJ2-3	CASNAGTSGTDTQYF	TGTGCCAGCAACGCTGGGACTAGCGGCACAGATACGCAGTATTTT
-	16	TRBV11-2	TRBD1	TRBJ2-7	CASSLHRGARGREQYF	TGTGCCAGCAGCCTCCACAGGGGAGCCAGAGGACGTGAGCAGTACTTC
few	14	TRBV25-1	-	TRBJ2-2	CASSDRGVTGELFF	TGTGCCAGCAGTGACAGGGGCGTCACCGGGGAGCTGTTTTTT
-	17	TRBV28	-	TRBJ1-1	CASRVGQWATPNTEAFF	TGTGCCAGCAGAGTTGGACAGTGGGCCACACCGAACACTGAAGCTTTCTTT